A single sample is the source of the 19 T cell receptor beta chains below, sequenced in a study of OX40 agonist ivuxolimab in advanced cancers. Produced via immunoSEQ multiplex PCR; TCRdb's table is partial and in-frame only. Altogether around 72,000 clones are present, roughly 88% being singletons, with the ten largest covering 8% to 10%. The sequenced sample was CD4+ or CD8+ T cells sorted from blood, obtained in a trial of the OX40 agonist ivuxolimab. These receptors were taken from an adult with an advanced solid tumor such as melanoma, head and neck, liver or kidney cancer.

The V and J genes are TRBV6-6 and TRBJ1-5; D possibly corresponds to TRBD1 (6 bases). Trimming pared 2 bases from V and 3 bases from J, leaving 14 bases between. The CDR3 has 16 amino acids. Per the germline V gene, CDR1 is MNHNY and CDR2 is SVGAGI (reference sequence). Here the CDR3 reads CASSYMGTRVNQPQHF. The CDR3 nucleotides are TGTGCCAGCAGTTACATGGGGACACGGGTCAATCAGCCCCAGCATTTT.

The chain recombines TRBV19 with TRBJ2-5; D gene uncertain. Trimming removed 1 base at V and 5 bases at J, with 14 bases between. The germline CDR1 and CDR2 sequences are LNHDA and SQIVND (reference sequence). This CDR3 is 15 amino acids long. In nucleotides, the CDR3 is TGTGCCAGTAGTATAGGGTACGCCCTGCGGGAGACCCAGTACTTC. The encoded protein is CASSIGYALRETQYF.

The V call is TRBV6-5, the J call TRBJ1-5, with 8 bases aligning to TRBD1. Germline V gene sequence: CDR1 MNHEY, CDR2 SVGAGI. The CDR3 is made up of 15 amino acids. V was pared by 2 bases and J by 7 bases, with 7 bases of the junction left unmatched. CDR3 nucleotide sequence: TGTGCCAGCAGTTACCCGGACAGGGATCGGCAGCCCCAGCATTTT. This encodes CASSYPDRDRQPQHF.

The chain combines TRBV5-1 with TRBJ2-1; the D call may be TRBD1 or TRBD2 (7 bases each). V gave up 3 bases and J gave up 4 bases, with 14 bases separating them. CDR3 length equals 15 residues. Germline values: CDR1 SGHRS, CDR2 YFSETQ. This CDR3 is CASSSGGLKYNEQFF. The CDR3 bases are TGCGCCAGCAGCTCAGGGGGACTAAAGTACAATGAGCAGTTCTTC.

The V and J genes are TRBV18 and TRBJ1-2, with 8 bases identical to TRBD1. The CDR3 runs 15 residues. After removal of 0 bases from V and 4 bases from J, the junction contained 4 bases not matched to a gene. Germline-derived CDR1 and CDR2 are KGHSH and LQKENI. In DNA, the CDR3 is TGTGCCAGCTCACCACCGACAGGGGTCGGCTATGGCTACACCTTC. Translating gives CASSPPTGVGYGYTF.

V usage is TRBV7-2 and J usage is TRBJ2-5; 9 bases match TRBD1. Judging by the DNA end, TRBJ2-7 fits better; the J call may be wrong. The V gene's germline CDR1 is SGHTA and CDR2 FQGNSA. CDR3 length equals 17 residues. The CDR3 nucleotides are TGTGCCAGCAGCCTTCTCTTTAGTCCGGGACAGGGAGACGAGCAGTACTTC. Residues: CASSLLFSPGQGDEQYF.

V usage is TRBV6-1 and J usage is TRBJ2-1; perhaps TRBD2 as D (7 bases). CDR1 is MNHNS, CDR2 SASEGT, per germline. This CDR3 is built from 12 residues. V gave up 7 bases and J gave up 14 bases, with 18 bases separating them. The CDR3 DNA reads TGTGCCAGCACCAATGCGGGGGCAGGGGAGTTCTTC. Its translation is CASTNAGAGEFF.

Remarks on this clone: The sample contains more than one DNA sequence encoding this CDR3. The rearrangement uses TRBV6-5 and TRBJ2-2, with TRBD2 matching 9 bases. The germline gives CDR1 MNHEY, CDR2 SVGAGI. Trimming cost V 8 bases and J 5 bases; bases outside gene matches: 6. The CDR3 loop spans 14 amino acids. The CDR3 loop is CASSVSGGTGELFF. Written as DNA, the CDR3 is TGTGCCAGCTCAGTGAGCGGGGGGACCGGGGAGCTGTTTTTT.

The J gene is TRBJ1-6, the V gene TRBV5-7; no clear D. TRBV5-7 carries the ORF label, with uncertain function. This CDR3 is built from 16 residues. The ends were cut back, 1 base at V and 10 bases at J, with 18 bases in the middle. In nucleotides, the CDR3 is TGTGCCAGCAGCTTGTATAATCGGGCCGTACAATCACCCCTCCACTTT. This gives the protein CASSLYNRAVQSPLHF.

CDR3 bases: TGTGCCAGCAGCTACCTTGTCACAGATACGCAGTATTTT. This gives the protein CASSYLVTDTQYF. This sequence joins TRBV5-4 and TRBJ2-3; the D is unclear. Germline values: CDR1 SGHNT, CDR2 YYREEE (reference sequence). Trimming pared 3 bases from V and 2 bases from J, leaving 7 bases between. The length of the CDR3 is 13 residues.

The chain joins TRBV25-1 to TRBJ2-2, with a possible D match to TRBD1 (6 bases). Per the germline V gene, CDR1 is MGHDK and CDR2 is SYGVNS. Trimming pared 5 bases from V and 0 bases from J, leaving 13 bases between. The CDR3 spans 16 residues. The CDR3 here is CASSREAGANTGELFF. CDR3 bases: TGTGCCAGCAGTCGAGAAGCAGGGGCGAACACCGGGGAGCTGTTTTTT. The whole variable domain, filled in from reference TRBV25-1 and TRBJ2-2, reads EADIYQTPRYLVIGTGKKITLECSQTMGHDKMYWYQQDPGMELHLIHYSYGVNSTEKGDLSSESTVSRIRTEHFPLTLESARPSHTSQYLCASSREAGANTGELFFGEGSRLTVL.

The chain is built from TRBV7-8 and TRBJ2-1, with D perhaps TRBD1 or TRBD2 (6 bases each). Germline CDR1 reads SGHVS; CDR2 reads FQNEAQ. This CDR3 comprises 15 residues. V was trimmed by 6 bases and J by 5 bases, leaving 17 bases between them. The CDR3 DNA reads TGTGCCAGCAGGTATGGGGGGCCCGTACACAATGAGCAGTTCTTC. Translated, it gives CASRYGGPVHNEQFF.

The sample holds one count of this clone. DNA for the CDR3: TGTGCCAGCAGCTCGACAGGGTCAGAAGAGACCCAGTACTTC. It specifies CASSSTGSEETQYF. The J gene is TRBJ2-5, the V gene TRBV5-6, with 7 bases matching TRBD1. The germline V gene encodes CDR1 SGHDT and CDR2 YYEEEE. The J segment lost 3 bases and the V segment lost 3 bases, leaving 5 bases of the junction unmatched. The length of the CDR3 is 14 residues.

The chain has TRBV18 and TRBJ2-2, with D unclear. This CDR3 has 15 amino acids. With 1 base removed from V and 1 base from J, the gap between germline ends came to 7 bases. Germline V gives CDR1 KGHSH, CDR2 LQKENI. The chain's CDR3 is CASSPRAENTGELFF. DNA of the CDR3: TGTGCCAGCTCACCACGGGCGGAGAACACCGGGGAGCTGTTTTTT.

The CDR3 loop reads CASLPVGQGARAFF. The CDR3 region has the DNA TGTGCCAGCTTACCCGTCGGACAGGGGGCGCGTGCTTTCTTT. The genes are TRBV25-1 and TRBJ1-1; 11 nucleotides match TRBD1. The J segment lost 11 bases and the V segment lost 8 bases, leaving 13 bases of the junction unmatched. The CDR3 extends over 14 amino acids. The germline CDR1 and CDR2 sequences are MGHDK and SYGVNS.

The chain combines TRBV7-2 with TRBJ1-3, with 9 bases that match TRBD1. The V gene's germline CDR1 is SGHTA and CDR2 FQGNSA. The junction had 6 bases not matched to a gene; V was cut back by 5 bases and J by 4 bases. The CDR3 totals 15 residues. Written as DNA, the CDR3 is TGTGCCAGCAGCCCGAGGACAGGGGAAGGAAACACCATATATTTT. Translating gives CASSPRTGEGNTIYF.

The chain couples TRBV7-2 to TRBJ2-5, with TRBD1 identical over 10 bases. Germline V CDR1 and CDR2: SGHTA, FQGNSA. The CDR3 contains 15 residues. V trimming: 1 base; J trimming: 7 bases; junction bases outside the gene matches: 6. Written as DNA, the CDR3 is TGTGCCAGCAGCTTAGGGGTAGGACAGGGGGGGACCCAGTACTTC. Residues: CASSLGVGQGGTQYF.

This chain connects TRBV27 to TRBJ2-5; 7 positions agree with TRBD1. In germline, CDR1 is MNHEY, CDR2 SMNVEV (reference sequence). The CDR3 is made up of 15 amino acids. Trimming at V came to 3 bases and at J to 4 bases, leaving 8 bases not matched to a gene. DNA for the CDR3: TGTGCCAGCAGTTTCCGCCGGACAGGAGGAGAGACCCAGTACTTC. It is translated as CASSFRRTGGETQYF.

This clone appeared a few times. The chain has TRBV4-1 and TRBJ2-5; possibly TRBD1 for D (6 bases). This CDR3 region has 16 residues. Trimming pared 5 bases from V and 5 bases from J, leaving 21 bases between. Germline CDR1 and CDR2: MGHRA and YSYEKL. CDR3 residues: CASSDLQGPRDETQYF. CDR3 DNA sequence: TGCGCCAGCAGCGATCTACAGGGTCCCAGGGATGAGACCCAGTACTTC.